Below are 20 T cell receptor beta chains sequenced from a single sample in a study of identical twins. TCRdb passed the 5' RACE reads through MiXCR, listing each CDR3 protein once. The table has 200,000 to 300,000 distinct CDR3 sequences, more than 9.5% seen once. This sample also belongs to another study, concerning yellow fever vaccine responses in identical twins.

What was sequenced was memory (CD45RO+) T cells sorted from blood. The receptor source for this set is a woman under 30 in good health.

The rearrangement joins TRBV6-2 or TRBV6-3 to TRBJ2-7; the match to TRBD2 covers 9 bases. The CDR3 has 14 amino acids. Germline V lookup: CDR1 MNHEY, CDR2 SVGEGT. V was pared by 0 bases and J by 4 bases, with 1 base of the junction left unmatched. The CDR3 spells CASSYSSGSYEQYF. The CDR3 nucleotides are TGTGCCAGCAGTTACTCTAGCGGGAGTTACGAGCAGTACTTC.

This chain connects TRBV27 to TRBJ2-1; the D is unclear. The CDR3 is 13 residues long. Germline CDR1 is MNHEY and CDR2 is SMNVEV (reference sequence). With 3 bases removed from V and 13 bases from J, the gap between germline ends came to 16 bases. CDR3 nucleotides: TGTGCCAGCAGTTTTTTTTATCAGTCGACTCAGTTCTTC. Protein: CASSFFYQSTQFF.

The V and J genes are TRBV2 and TRBJ2-7, with TRBD2 identical over 7 bases. The CDR3 is 15 residues long. Germline lookup yields CDR1 SNHLY and CDR2 FYNNEI. J gave up 6 bases and V 5 bases, and 13 bases lay outside the gene matches. CDR3 sequence: CASSSSFGLVLEQYF. The CDR3 nucleotides read TGTGCCAGCAGTTCCAGTTTCGGACTAGTCCTCGAGCAGTACTTC. The variable domain in full, completed from reference TRBV2 and TRBJ2-7, reads EPEVTQTPSHQVTQMGQEVILRCVPISNHLYFYWYRQILGQKVEFLVSFYNNEISEKSEIFDDQFSVERPDGSNFTLKIRSTKLEDSAMYFCASSSSFGLVLEQYFGPGTRLTVT.

This clonotype was detected a few times. The chain has TRBV28 and TRBJ1-1; D uncertain. The CDR3 runs 16 residues. CDR1 and CDR2 from the germline V gene are MDHEN and SYDVKM. V was cut by 4 bases and J by 1 base, with 16 bases left in between. The CDR3 protein is CASSYGRPRTNTEAFF. CDR3 in DNA: TGTGCCAGCAGTTACGGTCGCCCTAGGACGAACACTGAAGCTTTCTTT.

This rearrangement joins TRBV19 to TRBJ2-2, with 8 positions matching TRBD2. Trimming at V came to 2 bases and at J to 1 base, leaving 15 bases not matched to a gene. CDR1 and CDR2 from the germline V gene are LNHDA and SQIVND (reference sequence). This CDR3 is 20 amino acids long. CDR3 amino acids: CASSIRGPLAGNLNTGELFF. The CDR3 region has the DNA TGTGCCAGTAGTATAAGAGGGCCGTTAGCGGGGAACTTGAACACCGGGGAGCTGTTTTTT.

This clonotype appeared a few times. The chain joins TRBV4-1 to TRBJ1-2; TRBD1 matches at 10 bases. The CDR3 runs 18 residues. V shed 3 bases, J shed 4 bases, and the junction held 14 bases outside the gene matches. Germline assignment: CDR1 MGHRA and CDR2 YSYEKL. CDR3 sequence reads: CASSQDPDRGSAFYGYTF. Written as DNA, the CDR3 is TGCGCCAGCAGCCAGGACCCGGACAGGGGGTCAGCTTTCTATGGCTACACCTTC.

This clonotype was seen only a few times. J is TRBJ2-7 and V is TRBV19, with a weak D call TRBD1 (6 bases). CDR3 size: 14 residues. Germline V gene sequence: CDR1 LNHDA, CDR2 SQIVND (reference sequence). V lost 8 bases and J 1 base, leaving 15 bases between the germline ends. The CDR3: CASSGTHFSYEQYF. DNA for the CDR3: TGTGCCAGTTCCGGGACACATTTTTCCTACGAGCAGTACTTC. Filled out from reference TRBV19 and TRBJ2-7, the complete variable domain reads DGGITQSPKYLFRKEGQNVTLSCEQNLNHDAMYWYRQDPGQGLRLIYYSQIVNDFQKGDIAEGYSVSREKKESFPLTVTSAQKNPTAFYLCASSGTHFSYEQYFGPGTRLTVT.

This clonotype was counted between two and nine times. The chain combines TRBV7-2 with TRBJ2-1; TRBD1 aligns across 7 bases. V lost 5 bases and J lost 10; bases outside the gene matches: 2. Germline loops: CDR1 SGHTA, CDR2 FQGNSA. This CDR3 spans 11 amino acids. The CDR3 DNA reads TGTGCCAGCAGCATAGGGGGCGAGCAGTTCTTC. As protein: CASSIGGEQFF.

This clonotype was counted only a few times. This chain uses TRBV7-8 with TRBJ1-2, with TRBD1 as a possible D gene (6 bases). V lost 5 bases and J 8 bases, leaving 15 bases between the germline ends. CDR1 is SGHVS and CDR2 is FQNEAQ in the germline V gene. CDR3 size: 13 residues. The DNA of the CDR3 is TGTGCCAGCAGCCCCGACAGGCAGAGAGGCTACACCTTC. Translation: CASSPDRQRGYTF.

This clonotype occurred many times. The chain links TRBV29-1 to TRBJ2-7; tentatively, D is TRBD1 (5 bases). This CDR3 has 12 residues. The germline gives CDR1 SQVTM, CDR2 ANQGSEA. V gave up 2 bases and J gave up 7 bases, with 12 bases separating them. The CDR3 DNA reads as TGCAGCGTTGAAATTCTAAGGGGTGAGCAGTACTTC. Protein sequence: CSVEILRGEQYF.

The chain links TRBV5-1 to TRBJ2-5, with D tentatively TRBD1 or TRBD2 (5 bases each). Germline CDR1 is SGHRS and CDR2 is YFSETQ. This CDR3 region has 13 residues. Trimming removed 3 bases at V and 4 bases at J, with 10 bases between. CDR3 sequence: CASSYRGIETQYF. CDR3 coding DNA: TGCGCCAGCAGCTACCGGGGCATAGAGACCCAGTACTTC.

The chain uses TRBV20-1 and TRBJ2-7, with 13 bases matching TRBD2. Germline assignment: CDR1 DFQATT and CDR2 SNEGSKA (reference sequence). Trimming at V came to 4 bases and at J to 6 bases, leaving 6 bases not matched to a gene. CDR3 length equals 14 residues. In nucleotides, the CDR3 is TGCAGTGCTATCGGGACTAGCGGGATCCGCGAGCAGTACTTC. It translates to CSAIGTSGIREQYF.

This clonotype was counted ten times or more. The chain uses TRBV11-2 and TRBJ2-7, with a weak D call TRBD1 (5 bases). The CDR3 runs to 12 residues. With 10 bases removed from V and 0 bases from J, the gap between germline ends came to 10 bases. The germline V gene encodes CDR1 SGHAT and CDR2 FQNNGV. CDR3 loop: CATKGFSYEQYF. The DNA for the CDR3 is TGTGCCACCAAGGGGTTCTCCTACGAGCAGTACTTC.

This clonotype occurred a few times. The chain uses TRBV7-8 and TRBJ2-7; D perhaps matches TRBD2 (6 bases). The V end was cut by 5 bases, the J end by 0 bases, with 20 bases between. There are 17 residues in the CDR3. Per germline, CDR1 SGHVS and CDR2 FQNEAQ. CDR3 DNA: TGTGCCAGCAGCCCGGAGGGCGGGATCGCACCCTCCTACGAGCAGTACTTC. Protein: CASSPEGGIAPSYEQYF.

V and J are TRBV6-1 and TRBJ2-2; 8 nucleotides align to TRBD1. The CDR3 sequence is 15 residues long. The V gene end was trimmed by 4 bases and the J gene end by 3 bases; junction bases not matched to a gene: 4. Per germline, CDR1 MNHNS and CDR2 SASEGT. CDR3 DNA sequence: TGTGCCAGCAGTGGAACAGGGGGAGACACCGGGGAGCTGTTTTTT. Its protein product is CASSGTGGDTGELFF.

This clonotype has a count of ten or more. This chain links TRBV3-1 with TRBJ2-4; maybe TRBD1 (5 bases). Trimming took 1 base from V and 3 from J, leaving 10 bases between them. Germline assignment: CDR1 LGHDT and CDR2 YNNKEL (reference sequence). The CDR3 extends over 15 amino acids. The CDR3 spells CASSQGPRVKNIQYF. CDR3 nucleotide sequence: TGTGCCAGCAGCCAAGGCCCCAGGGTCAAAAACATTCAGTACTTC.

This clonotype was seen many times. This chain uses TRBV28 with TRBJ1-1; D gene uncertain. The CDR3 totals 14 residues. The germline gives CDR1 MDHEN, CDR2 SYDVKM. V lost 8 bases and J 0 bases, leaving 13 bases between the germline ends. CDR3 loop: CASGEGPMNTEAFF. CDR3 nucleotides: TGTGCCAGCGGGGAGGGCCCAATGAACACTGAAGCTTTCTTT.

This clonotype was observed a few times. CDR3 amino acids: CASSLEVPGTNTGELFF. The CDR3 nucleotides read TGCGCCAGCAGCCTCGAAGTCCCGGGAACGAACACCGGGGAGCTGTTTTTT. The chain employs TRBV4-1 and TRBJ2-2, with D possibly being TRBD2 (5 bases). V gave up 4 bases and J gave up 0 bases, with 15 bases separating them. The CDR3 extends over 17 amino acids. Germline CDR1 and CDR2: MGHRA and YSYEKL.

This chain joins TRBV5-1 and TRBJ2-7; tentative D call: TRBD1 (7 bases). The CDR3 contains 14 residues. The V and J ends lost 4 bases and 5 bases respectively, with 16 bases between them. Germline CDR1 reads SGHRS; CDR2 reads YFSETQ. CDR3 coding DNA: TGCGCCAGCAGCCCAGGGGGGAAGGACCACGAGCAGTACTTC. As protein: CASSPGGKDHEQYF. Drawing the rest from reference TRBV5-1 and TRBJ2-7, the complete variable domain is KAGVTQTPRYLIKTRGQQVTLSCSPISGHRSVSWYQQTPGQGLQFLFEYFSETQRNKGNFPGRFSGRQFSNSRSEMNVSTLELGDSALYLCASSPGGKDHEQYFGPGTRLTVT.

This clonotype was observed many times. The DNA of the CDR3 is TGTGCCAGCAGTAGGGGAGGGCTCGGGACCCAGTACTTC. Amino acids: CASSRGGLGTQYF. This rearrangement joins TRBV12-3 or TRBV12-4 to TRBJ2-5; 7 bases map to TRBD2. Trimming cost V 5 bases and J 7 bases; bases outside gene matches: 7. This CDR3 is 13 amino acids long.